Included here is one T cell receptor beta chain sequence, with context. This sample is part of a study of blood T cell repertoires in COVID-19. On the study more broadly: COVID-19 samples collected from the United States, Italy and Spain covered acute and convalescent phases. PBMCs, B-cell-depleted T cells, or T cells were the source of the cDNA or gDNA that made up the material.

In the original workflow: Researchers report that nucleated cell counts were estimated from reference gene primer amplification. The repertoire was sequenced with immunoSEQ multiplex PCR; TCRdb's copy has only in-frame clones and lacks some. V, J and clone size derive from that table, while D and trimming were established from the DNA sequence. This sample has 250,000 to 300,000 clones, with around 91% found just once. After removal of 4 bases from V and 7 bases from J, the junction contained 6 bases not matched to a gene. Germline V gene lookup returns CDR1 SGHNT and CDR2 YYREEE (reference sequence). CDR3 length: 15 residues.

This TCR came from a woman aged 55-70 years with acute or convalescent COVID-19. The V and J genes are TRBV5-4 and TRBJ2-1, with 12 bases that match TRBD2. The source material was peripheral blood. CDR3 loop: CASSPSGGVANEQFF. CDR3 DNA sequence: TGTGCCAGCAGCCCTAGCGGGGGGGTAGCGAATGAGCAGTTCTTC.